One sample yielded the 9 T cell receptor beta chains listed below, sequenced in a study of identical twins. TCRdb independently ran MiXCR on the 5' RACE reads; one entry per CDR3 protein. Among a few hundred thousand distinct CDR3 sequences listed, roughly 9.5% were seen once. The sample was also reused in another study, on yellow fever vaccine responses in identical twins.

Sequenced sample: PBMCs. The source is a woman between 18 and 30 years old in good health.

This clonotype was picked up many times. The chain recombines TRBV2 with TRBJ2-5, with 13 positions matching TRBD2. In germline, CDR1 is SNHLY, CDR2 FYNNEI. V lost 5 bases, J lost 5 bases, and 5 bases stayed unmatched. CDR3 length equals 15 residues. CDR3 region: CASSRLAGGLETQYF. In nucleotides, the CDR3 is TGTGCCAGCAGTAGACTAGCGGGAGGTCTGGAGACCCAGTACTTC.

The table lists this clonotype with many counts. This sequence joins TRBV5-1 and TRBJ2-4; D uncertain. V was cut by 5 bases and J by 1 base, with 13 bases left in between. The CDR3 loop spans 15 amino acids. Per germline, CDR1 SGHRS and CDR2 YFSETQ. The CDR3 is CASRRDNTAKNIQYF. The CDR3 nucleotides read TGCGCCAGCAGGCGAGACAACACCGCCAAAAACATTCAGTACTTC.

This clonotype was counted many times. J is TRBJ2-7 and V is TRBV4-2, with D possibly being TRBD2 (5 bases). The CDR3 runs to 17 residues. Trimming removed 0 bases from V and 4 bases from J, with 19 bases in between. Looked up from germline, CDR1 is LGHNA and CDR2 is YNFKEQ. As DNA, the CDR3 is TGTGCCAGCAGCCAAGAACGGGGAAGAGTTTGGGCTTACGAGCAGTACTTC. This sequence encodes CASSQERGRVWAYEQYF.

The chain has TRBV20-1 and TRBJ2-7; the D gene is possibly TRBD2 (6 bases). Germline CDR1 reads DFQATT; CDR2 reads SNEGSKA (reference sequence). V was shortened by 1 base and J by 3 bases, with 13 bases between the two germline ends. The CDR3 length is 14 residues. The CDR3 DNA reads as TGCAGTGCTAGAGTTTGGGGAGGAAGCTACGAGCAGTACTTC. Translating gives CSARVWGGSYEQYF.

The chain is built from TRBV29-1 and TRBJ1-2; tentative D call: TRBD1 (5 bases). V lost 6 bases and J lost 0, with 8 bases in between. The CDR3 consists of 12 residues. Germline CDR1 reads SQVTM; CDR2 reads ANQGSEA. The CDR3 spells CSVMTANYGYTF. CDR3 nucleotides: TGCAGCGTGATGACAGCTAACTATGGCTACACCTTC. Full variable domain (missing parts from reference TRBV29-1 and TRBJ1-2): SAVISQKPSRDICQRGTSLTIQCQVDSQVTMMFWYRQQPGQSLTLIATANQGSEATYESGFVIDKFPISRPNLTFSTLTVSNMSPEDSSIYLCSVMTANYGYTFGSGTRLTVV.

This clonotype occurred many times. J is TRBJ2-4 and V is TRBV20-1; D ambiguous. Trimming shortened V by 3 bases and J by 6 bases, and 9 bases separated the two germline ends. This CDR3 region has 12 residues. The germline V gene encodes CDR1 DFQATT and CDR2 SNEGSKA (reference sequence). The DNA for the CDR3 is TGCAGTGCTAGGCCTGGTGGAAACATTCAGTACTTC. As protein: CSARPGGNIQYF.

Ten or more counts support this clonotype. The genes are TRBV4-3 and TRBJ2-3; tentative D call: TRBD1 (5 bases). The CDR3 is 15 amino acids. Germline lookup yields CDR1 LGHNA and CDR2 YSLEER. Trimming removed 1 base at V and 2 bases at J, with 10 bases between. The CDR3 sequence is CASSQGQTLTDTQYF. Here the CDR3 DNA reads TGCGCCAGCAGCCAAGGACAGACCCTCACAGATACGCAGTATTTT.

The V and J genes are TRBV25-1 and TRBJ2-7; 7 bases line up with TRBD2. With V trimmed by 4 bases and J by 4 bases, 7 bases remained unmatched. The germline V gene has CDR1 MGHDK and CDR2 SYGVNS. The CDR3 covers 14 residues. As DNA, the CDR3 is TGTGCCAGCAGTGGCCGGGACTACCCTTACGAGCAGTACTTC. As protein: CASSGRDYPYEQYF.

The V gene is TRBV24-1, the J gene TRBJ2-1; 8 nucleotides match TRBD2. The germline V gene has CDR1 KGHDR and CDR2 SFDVKD. Trimming cost V 5 bases and J 1 base; bases outside gene matches: 3. This CDR3 comprises 15 residues. This chain's CDR3 is CATSVSGASYNEQFF. The DNA for the CDR3 is TGTGCCACCAGTGTTAGCGGGGCGTCCTACAATGAGCAGTTCTTC.